This T cell receptor beta chain stems from a study of post-analysis software for immune sequencing data (dated by TCRdb to the mid-2010s). Broadly, across the study: Recorded disease courses included relapsing-remitting, secondary progressive and progressive-relapsing multiple sclerosis, with some patients lacking subtype annotation. The patient repertoires were set against ten to eleven previously published healthy control repertoires from donors whose ages ranged from about 6 to 26 years. A subset of samples was prepared in parallel using single-end sample barcoding, then pooled and co-amplified after Illumina adapter ligation. Paper-wide results and their limitations: When samples were clustered directly using the F measure, samples prepared in the same batch co-clustered strongly, which prompted a batch-effect correction. The control group was slightly older than the multiple sclerosis patient group. Several TRBV segments, including TRBV5-6, TRBV5-1 and TRBV20-1, were significantly more frequent in patients than controls. Multiple sclerosis patients had significantly lower normalized Chao1 diversity than controls, a result that suggests substantial peripheral T-cell clonal expansion.

The CDR3 sequence holds 16 residues, the cysteine and phenylalanine included. Of the read, only the CDR3 DNA is kept; its 48 bases are in frame from base 1. Sequences LNHDA (CDR1) and SQIVND (CDR2) are obtained from the germline V gene (reference sequence). Trimming leaves V shorter by 3 bases and J shorter by 7 bases, with the junction holding 8 bases beyond the gene matches. What this sample's time point label stands for: second blood draw from one MS patient after hematopoietic stem cell transplantation. To demonstrate the VDJtools post-analysis software, the study profiled TCR beta repertoires from the peripheral blood of about a dozen young patients with multiple sclerosis. The patients with multiple sclerosis were children and adolescents between roughly 6 and 15 years of age. This clonotype was counted between two and nine times. Its antigen target is currently unknown. No base quality information exists; no much larger clone differs at one position.

The library was built by means of PCR. The sample was run on an Illumina HiSeq 2500. Unique molecular identifiers were incorporated into TCR beta cDNA libraries to reduce PCR and sequencing biases. About 500,000 cDNA molecules were obtained for every 1 to 10 million input T cells, so each molecule roughly corresponded to one T cell. The same protocol used for the earlier healthy control dataset was applied to prepare and sequence the patient libraries. Samples belonging to the same batch were prepared together, multiplexed and sequenced on a shared HiSeq lane. The authors processed their data as follows. MIGEC handled the raw barcoded reads, throwing out single-read molecular identifier groups before consensus assembly and CDR3 extraction. VDJtools was used for post-analysis of the clonotype tables, with diversity normalized by down-sampling every dataset to the smallest sample size. In repertoire overlap clustering, CDR3 amino acid sequences, but not nucleotide sequences, were matched to correct batch-related cross-sample contamination. TCRdb ran its own pipeline on the public reads, namely fastp trimming at Q25 and MiXCR clone calling, and kept in-frame beta chains. Entries that share a CDR3 protein sequence are merged under the most common genes and DNA. None of the V and J calls come from the authors' own analysis; TCRdb made them. This sample has about 160,000 distinct CDR3 sequences in its table, and about 37% of those were observed once. Approximately 30% of the sample is taken by the ten largest.

The chain couples TRBV19 to TRBJ1-6, and 8 junction bases match TRBD1. The sample was blood, taken after autologous hematopoietic stem cell transplantation. This TCR came from a girl aged 10-17 years with multiple sclerosis. Donor details come from another sample of the same person, matched by shared clones. For the CDR3, the sequence is CASSIRGTGGNSPLHF. The nucleotide sequence is given as TGTGCCAGTAGTATCCGGGGGACAGGAGGAAATTCACCCCTCCACTTT.